This T cell receptor (beta chain) was sequenced in a study of T cells in localized non-small cell lung cancer. On this clone: Its antigen is still unknown.

Only in-frame clones appear in the TCRdb table, and some are missing; sequencing was by immunoSEQ multiplex PCR. In the table there are around 78,000 clones, more than 70% of which are singletons. General observations from the study: The study detected a median approximately 57 of the top 100 tumor clones in adjacent lung. Heterogeneity stays possible, as sequencing covered only one tumor region. Among blood samples, higher T cell density accompanied longer overall survival. Uninvolved adjacent lung, not tumor, had the highest T cell clonality.

Germline CDR1 and CDR2: LGHNA and YNFKEQ. This CDR3 is 16 amino acids long. Trimming shortened V by 0 bases and J by 5 bases, and 14 bases separated the two germline ends. This TCR was recovered from a woman aged 40-75 years with stage I squamous cell lung carcinoma. Sequencing was performed on peripheral blood, taken before any cancer treatment. The rearrangement uses TRBV4-2 and TRBJ2-1; possibly TRBD2 for D (5 bases). The DNA of the CDR3 is TGTGCCAGCAGCCAAGATTTAGCGCTACGCAACAATGAGCAGTTCTTC. Translation: CASSQDLALRNNEQFF.